The next 3 T cell receptor beta chains were all read from a single sample in a study of shared clonotypes between healthy human individuals. Using immunoSEQ multiplex PCR, the repertoire was profiled, and TCRdb retains in-frame clones only, with some absent. The sample consists of millions of clones, 90% to 95% of them appearing once. Sequenced sample: naive CD4+ T cells sorted from blood. Subset described: CD45RA+ positively selected. The receptors originated from a man younger than 35 in good health.

In DNA form, the CDR3 reads TGTGCCAGCCTAGCAGTGACAGCAGATACGCAGTATTTT. Its translation is CASLAVTADTQYF. This chain uses TRBV2 with TRBJ2-3, with D perhaps matching TRBD1 or TRBD2 (5 bases each). Germline V gene lookup returns CDR1 SNHLY and CDR2 FYNNEI. The V end was cut by 8 bases, the J end by 4 bases, with 13 bases between. The CDR3 covers 13 residues.

The genes are TRBV5-1 and TRBJ2-3; 7 bases map to TRBD2. This CDR3 has 18 residues. V dropped 0 bases and J dropped 5; count of bases not matched to a gene: 15. CDR1 is SGHRS, CDR2 YFSETQ, per germline. In DNA form, the CDR3 reads TGCGCCAGCAGCTTGGCCGGTCTAGCGGCAGCCCAGGGAGATACGCAGTATTTT. Translated: CASSLAGLAAAQGDTQYF. Full variable domain (rest looked up from reference TRBV5-1 and TRBJ2-3): KAGVTQTPRYLIKTRGQQVTLSCSPISGHRSVSWYQQTPGQGLQFLFEYFSETQRNKGNFPGRFSGRQFSNSRSEMNVSTLELGDSALYLCASSLAGLAAAQGDTQYFGPGTRLTVL.

This clone was seen a few times. This chain joins TRBV27 and TRBJ1-2; 7 bases line up with TRBD1. The length of the CDR3 is 15 residues. The germline gives CDR1 MNHEY, CDR2 SMNVEV (reference sequence). V shed 5 bases and J 0 bases; nucleotides not matched to a gene: 6. CDR3: CASSTQGNPNYGYTF. The CDR3 DNA reads as TGTGCCAGCAGTACACAGGGGAACCCTAACTATGGCTACACCTTC.